This entry lists 20 T cell receptor beta chains sequenced from one sample in a study of shared clonotypes between healthy human individuals. Generated by immunoSEQ multiplex PCR, the TCRdb table keeps only in-frame clones and is missing some. The sample holds about 2,500,000 clones; around nine tenths are singletons and the top ten take roughly 0.14%. The sequencing sample was made of naive CD4+ T cells sorted from blood. The subset was: CD45RA+ positively selected. Receptor source: a man between 18 and 35 years old in good health.

The chain joins TRBV5-1 to TRBJ1-1; 12 bases are a match to TRBD1. This CDR3 region has 16 residues. Germline assignment: CDR1 SGHRS and CDR2 YFSETQ. J lost 3 bases, V lost 4 bases, and 7 bases had no gene match. CDR3 bases: TGCGCCAGCAGCGGCGGGACAGGGGGCACGGACACTGAAGCTTTCTTT. Translation gives CASSGGTGGTDTEAFF.

The V call is TRBV19, the J call TRBJ1-2, with no clear D. Germline assignment: CDR1 LNHDA and CDR2 SQIVND (reference sequence). The V end was cut by 4 bases, the J end by 1 base, with 10 bases between. CDR3 length: 14 residues. The CDR3: CASSKRGGNYGYTF. The CDR3 region has the DNA TGTGCCAGTAGTAAGAGAGGAGGTAACTATGGCTACACCTTC.

The rearrangement links TRBV18 to TRBJ2-2; D remains unclear. The V gene's germline CDR1 is KGHSH and CDR2 LQKENI. Trimming cost V 6 bases and J 4 bases, with 15 bases left between them. The CDR3 sequence is 15 residues long. CDR3 residues: CASSLQKGGTGELFF. The CDR3 nucleotides read TGTGCCAGCTCCCTTCAAAAAGGCGGCACCGGGGAGCTGTTTTTT. Supplemented by reference TRBV18 and TRBJ2-2, the full variable domain reads NAGVMQNPRHLVRRRGQEARLRCSPMKGHSHVYWYRQLPEEGLKFMVYLQKENIIDESGMPKERFSAEFPKEGPSILRIQQVVRGDSAAYFCASSLQKGGTGELFFGEGSRLTVL.

The chain uses TRBV6-1 and TRBJ1-5; TRBD1 agrees at 7 bases. V lost 5 bases, J lost 6 bases, and 7 bases stayed unmatched. Germline lookup yields CDR1 MNHNS and CDR2 SASEGT. This CDR3 comprises 14 residues. CDR3 region: CASSKDRAGQPQHF. The CDR3 coding sequence is TGTGCCAGCAGTAAAGACAGGGCCGGTCAGCCCCAGCATTTT.

The rearrangement joins TRBV9 to TRBJ1-4; possible D gene TRBD1, 5 bases. Germline-derived CDR1 and CDR2 are SGDLS and YYNGEE. The length of the CDR3 is 14 residues. The V gene lost 5 bases and the J gene lost 2 bases, with 10 bases spanning the gap. The CDR3 loop reads CASSRGLTNEKLFF. In nucleotides, the CDR3 is TGTGCCAGCAGTAGGGGCTTGACTAATGAAAAACTGTTTTTT. The variable domain in full, completed from reference TRBV9 and TRBJ1-4, reads DSGVTQTPKHLITATGQRVTLRCSPRSGDLSVYWYQQSLDQGLQFLIQYYNGEERAKGNILERFSAQQFPDLHSELNLSSLELGDSALYFCASSRGLTNEKLFFGSGTQLSVL.

Concerning this clone itself: The sample has other DNA sequences that encode this CDR3 too. V usage is TRBV30 and J usage is TRBJ2-5; D remains unclear. The CDR3 loop spans 11 amino acids. CDR1 and CDR2 from the germline V gene are GTSNPN and SVGIG (reference sequence). Trimming removed 1 base from V and 5 bases from J, with 5 bases in between. CDR3 loop: CAWSAQETQYF. In DNA, the CDR3 is TGTGCCTGGAGTGCACAGGAGACCCAGTACTTC.

The chain combines TRBV18 with TRBJ2-7, with D possibly being TRBD1 (5 bases). CDR1 and CDR2 (germline): KGHSH, LQKENI. The V end was cut by 3 bases, the J end by 3 bases, with 12 bases between. CDR3 length: 14 amino acids. The CDR3 reads CASSPPKGLYEQYF. The CDR3 nucleotides are TGTGCCAGCTCACCCCCCAAGGGGCTCTACGAGCAGTACTTC. Full variable domain (rest looked up from reference TRBV18 and TRBJ2-7): NAGVMQNPRHLVRRRGQEARLRCSPMKGHSHVYWYRQLPEEGLKFMVYLQKENIIDESGMPKERFSAEFPKEGPSILRIQQVVRGDSAAYFCASSPPKGLYEQYFGPGTRLTVT.

Concerning this clone itself: An end of the junction does not agree with germline; a read error may underlie this. This chain links TRBV7-7 with TRBJ2-3, with 7 positions matching TRBD2. Germline CDR1 is SSHAT and CDR2 is FNYEAQ (reference sequence). The CDR3 is made up of 14 amino acids. The CDR3 DNA sequence: TGTGCTAGCAGCTTGTCGGGGGGTACAGATACGCAGTATTTT. It is translated as CASSLSGGTDTQYF.

A note on this clone: This same CDR3 is encoded by further DNA sequences in the sample. The chain is built from TRBV7-9 and TRBJ2-6; unclear D gene. Trimming stripped 2 bases from V and 0 bases from J, with 5 bases between. This CDR3 comprises 15 residues. Per germline, CDR1 SEHNR and CDR2 FQNEAQ (reference sequence). The CDR3, as DNA: TGTGCCAGCAGCTTATTGGGCTCTGGGGCCAACGTCCTGACTTTC. Protein product: CASSLLGSGANVLTF.

The genes are TRBV7-9 and TRBJ2-1; possibly TRBD2 for D (6 bases). V dropped 0 bases and J dropped 9 bases, with 12 bases sitting between them. Germline V gene sequence: CDR1 SEHNR, CDR2 FQNEAQ (reference sequence). CDR3 length: 14 residues. The CDR3 sequence is CASSLAGGVVEQFF. The DNA for the CDR3 is TGTGCCAGCAGCTTAGCGGGAGGAGTAGTTGAGCAGTTCTTC.

The chain employs TRBV6-1 and TRBJ1-1; no firm D call. CDR1 MNHNS and CDR2 SASEGT come from the germline V gene. The V and J ends lost 4 bases and 1 base respectively, with 10 bases between them. There are 14 residues in the CDR3. This CDR3 is CASSVRDGNTEAFF. CDR3 coding DNA: TGTGCCAGCAGTGTTAGGGATGGGAACACTGAAGCTTTCTTT.

This chain links TRBV19 with TRBJ2-7, with D perhaps TRBD1 (6 bases). Germline CDR1 and CDR2: LNHDA and SQIVND (reference sequence). This CDR3 spans 15 amino acids. Trimming shortened V by 5 bases and J by 3 bases, and 17 bases separated the two germline ends. In nucleotides, the CDR3 is TGTGCCAGTAGTTCCGTCGGGACACACATCTACGAGCAGTACTTC. This encodes CASSSVGTHIYEQYF.

This clone was seen once. The chain has TRBV5-4 and TRBJ1-6; D gene ambiguous. Trimming pared 0 bases from V and 4 bases from J, leaving 8 bases between. This CDR3 has 15 residues. The germline V gene encodes CDR1 SGHNT and CDR2 YYREEE (reference sequence). The CDR3: CASSLDSDYNSPLHF. DNA of the CDR3: TGTGCCAGCAGCTTGGACAGCGATTATAATTCACCCCTCCACTTT.

The chain couples TRBV29-1 to TRBJ1-1; TRBD1 agrees at 7 bases. The germline V gene has CDR1 SQVTM and CDR2 ANQGSEA. Trimming removed 7 bases from V and 4 bases from J; junction bases left unmatched: 6. The CDR3 is 12 residues long. CDR3 sequence (DNA): TGCAGCGAAAGACAGGGCTCCACTGAAGCTTTCTTT. Its protein product is CSERQGSTEAFF.

CDR3 nucleotide sequence: TGTGCCAGCAGGGCATCGGGTGGAAACACCATATATTTT. This codes for CASRASGGNTIYF. The J gene is TRBJ1-3, the V gene TRBV6-6; D uncertain. There are 13 residues in the CDR3. CDR1 and CDR2 (germline): MNHNY, SVGAGI (reference sequence). The V end lost 6 bases, the J end lost 3 bases, and 9 bases lay between the germline ends.

The chain joins TRBV18 to TRBJ2-3, with TRBD2 as a possible D gene (6 bases). CDR1 and CDR2 (germline): KGHSH, LQKENI. The V and J ends lost 8 bases and 3 bases respectively, with 15 bases between them. CDR3 size: 14 residues. The CDR3 loop reads CASAGPGGTDTQYF. The CDR3 nucleotides are TGTGCCAGCGCGGGACCCGGCGGAACAGATACGCAGTATTTT.

V and J are TRBV6-6 and TRBJ1-3; D is unclear. Germline assignment: CDR1 MNHNY and CDR2 SVGAGI (reference sequence). V shed 6 bases and J shed 4 bases, with 10 bases lying between them. CDR3 size: 13 residues. CDR3 region: CASRGSLGNTIYF. The CDR3 DNA follows: TGTGCCAGCAGAGGTAGCCTAGGAAACACCATATATTTT.

The J gene is TRBJ2-1, the V gene TRBV10-3, with D perhaps given as TRBD1 or TRBD2 (5 bases each). V shed 2 bases and J shed 0 bases, with 11 bases lying between them. Germline CDR1 reads ENHRY; CDR2 reads SYGVKD. The CDR3 is made up of 16 amino acids. CDR3 sequence (DNA): TGTGCCATCAGTGAGCGGGACCCCTCCTCCTACAATGAGCAGTTCTTC. This encodes CAISERDPSSYNEQFF.

J is TRBJ1-3 and V is TRBV7-2; D may be TRBD1 (5 bases). There are 15 residues in the CDR3. Germline CDR1 SGHTA, CDR2 FQGNSA. The V and J ends lost 5 bases and 7 bases respectively, with 18 bases between them. The CDR3 reads CASSRDPGLGNTIYF. The DNA of the CDR3 is TGTGCCAGCAGCCGTGACCCAGGGCTCGGGAACACCATATATTTT.

The chain couples TRBV5-1 to TRBJ2-6; weak D call: TRBD1 (6 bases). The germline gives CDR1 SGHRS, CDR2 YFSETQ. V was pared by 2 bases and J by 0 bases, with 12 bases between. The CDR3 is made up of 17 amino acids. The DNA of the CDR3 is TGCGCCAGCAGCTTAAGGACAGATTCCTCTGGGGCCAACGTCCTGACTTTC. Encoded protein: CASSLRTDSSGANVLTF.